This T cell receptor beta chain appears in the sequencing data of a study of graft-versus-host responses after intestinal transplantation (dated by TCRdb to the early 2020s). Regarding the study in general: Recipients received multivisceral, liver-intestinal, or isolated intestinal transplants. Bulk TCR-beta CDR3 sequencing was used to track graft-versus-host and host-versus-graft alloreactive T cell clones in the graft, circulation and bone marrow after intestinal transplantation. A cohort of about two dozen intestinal transplant recipients, including one retransplant, was enrolled, and 3 patients lacking pretransplant specimens were excluded. To identify alloreactive clones, pre-transplant mixed lymphocyte reaction products were sequenced and compared with unstimulated pre-transplant donor and recipient T cells. Rather than being sequenced by the commercial service, samples from three later patients were sequenced in-house on an Illumina MiSeq and processed with MiXCR. Every recipient was given anti-thymocyte globulin induction, then maintenance tacrolimus and steroids for approximately 3 years. A peak of at least 4% donor T cells among recipient peripheral blood mononuclear cells was the definition used for donor T cell macrochimerism.

Results the study describes overall, beyond this receptor: Early after transplant, peak levels of circulating GvH clones were associated with declines in HvG clones. GvH clones turned up in recipient bone marrow, with some appearing earlier in ileal mucosa or blood, a pattern consistent with an intestinal mucosal origin. The conclusions were limited by the relatively low number and heterogeneity of the intestinal transplant patients. In patients with donor T cell macrochimerism, the allografts had high GvH to HvG T cell clonal ratios.

The CDR3, cysteine through phenylalanine, is 13 amino acids long. Only the CDR3 DNA stays, 39 bases, in frame from base 1. Ends trimmed: V by 0 bases, J by 8 bases; bases unmatched to a gene: 3. CDR1 KGHSH and CDR2 LQKENI were looked up in the germline V gene. Sample time point, as interpreted from the label and publication: cells obtained before transplantation from donor or recipient. CD3+CD4+ and CD3+CD8+ populations were FACS-sorted from unstimulated pre-transplant donor and recipient cells taken from spleen or lymph nodes. About this clone: Which antigen it targets is not known. Base qualities are missing; no much larger clone stands one base away.

Preparation of the library involved the immunoSEQ multiplex PCR assay. For most patients, genomic DNA was isolated using the Qiagen DNeasy Blood and Tissue Kit and was shipped frozen to Adaptive Biotechnologies for TCR sequencing. Adaptive Biotechnologies carried out high-throughput TCR-beta CDR3 sequencing of genomic DNA for most patients. Concerning the study's data processing: Adaptive's ImmunoSEQ software supplied the TCR sequencing data for under 20 patients, while MiXCR and VDJtools were used to process a few other patients. To correct CD4 versus CD8 sorting errors, any sequence found in both subsets at a frequency ratio below 5:1 was removed. CDR3 nucleotide sequences shared by donor and recipient were removed because the origin of these sequences could not be assigned. At least 2-fold expansion over unstimulated cells and a minimum CFSE-low frequency of 0.002% (template counts) or 0.001% (read counts) were required for clones to be classified as alloreactive. Clones were considered mappable if detected in sequenced pre-transplant spleen, lymph node, or MLR CFSE-low populations of the donor or recipient. Cumulative frequency of alloreactive clones was calculated as a percentage of all sequences weighted by copy number. TCRdb obtained this table from immuneACCESS and retained in-frame rearrangements with V and J assigned. These tables miss some clones; where compared with another copy, unresolved V genes account for less than half of the shortfall, and the remainder is unexplained. The D gene and trimming were derived from the DNA, and the V and J assignments and clone size from that table. The sample table lists 80,000 to 90,000 clones, roughly 89% of them with a count of one. The ten biggest clones cover less than 0.4% of the sample.

This TCR derives from a human donor who received an intestinal transplant. The chain links TRBV18 with TRBJ1-1; TRBD1 aligns with 7 central bases. Sequencing used unstimulated CD4+ T cells sorted from spleen or lymph node cells, obtained before intestinal transplant. CDR3 sequence: CASSPPPTGEAFF. The sequenced DNA is TGTGCCAGCTCACCACCCCCGACAGGGGAAGCTTTCTTT.